This TCR beta chain comes out of a study of blood T cell repertoires in COVID-19. Study overall: From T cells, B-cell-depleted T cells, or PBMCs came the material, which was cDNA or gDNA.

This clone was counted only a few times. The length of the CDR3 is 10 residues. V lost 5 bases and J lost 6, with 4 bases in between. In germline, CDR1 is MDHEN, CDR2 SYDVKM. Assay: immunoSEQ multiplex PCR; the TCRdb copy retains only in-frame clones and omits some. The table includes around 270,000 clones, approximately 85% detected once. The source of this sequence is a woman between 25 and 40 years old who had recovered from COVID-19. The specimen was PBMCs or T cells enriched from blood (not recorded which). V and J are TRBV28 and TRBJ1-2; D not certain. For the CDR3, the DNA is TGTGCCAGCAGTCAGAATGGCTACACCTTC. Protein product: CASSQNGYTF.